One sample yielded the 13 T cell receptor beta chains listed below, sequenced in a study of blood T cells in healthy people across ages. The authors ran a second PCR of roughly 6 to 12 cycles using a sample-barcoded 5' primer and a J-beta primer mix. MiXCR, applied by TCRdb to the 5' RACE reads, yields one record per CDR3 protein. The top ten clones hold 7.9% of a sample with about 1,600,000 distinct CDR3 sequences, 42% of them seen once. The sample comprised blood. The receptors shown here come from a young woman in good health.

This chain connects TRBV6-2 or TRBV6-3 to TRBJ2-2, with a tentative D call TRBD2 (5 bases). With 5 bases removed from V and 11 bases from J, the gap between germline ends came to 12 bases. From germline, CDR1 is MNHEY and CDR2 SVGEGT. CDR3 length: 12 residues. CDR3 sequence (DNA): TGTGCCAGCAGTGGCGGGTTCAATGAGCTGTTTTTT. This encodes CASSGGFNELFF.

In this sample, this clonotype turned up a few times. The chain uses TRBV6-2 or TRBV6-3 and TRBJ1-1, with a tentative D call TRBD1 (5 bases). Trimming shortened V by 8 bases and J by 5 bases, and 18 bases separated the two germline ends. This CDR3 has 14 residues. Germline CDR1 reads MNHEY; CDR2 reads SVGEGT. The CDR3 spells CASGDGPVGTEAFF. CDR3 bases: TGTGCCAGCGGGGACGGACCGGTGGGAACTGAAGCTTTCTTT.

This chain uses TRBV20-1 with TRBJ2-7, with 10 nucleotides matching TRBD2. This CDR3 is 14 amino acids long. The junction had 7 bases not matched to a gene; V was cut back by 4 bases and J by 4 bases. Germline CDR1 is DFQATT and CDR2 is SNEGSKA (reference sequence). The CDR3 reads CSANTAGGRYEQYF. The CDR3 DNA sequence: TGCAGTGCTAATACAGCGGGAGGGAGGTACGAGCAGTACTTC.

This clonotype was recorded only once. The chain is built from TRBV29-1 and TRBJ1-4; D ambiguous. CDR1 is SQVTM and CDR2 is ANQGSEA in the germline V gene. The CDR3 is 12 residues long. The V end was cut by 6 bases, the J end by 7 bases, with 12 bases between. As DNA, the CDR3 is TGCAGCGTGGTCCCCCCGGGTGAAAAACTGTTTTTT. Its protein product is CSVVPPGEKLFF. Full variable domain (missing parts from reference TRBV29-1 and TRBJ1-4): SAVISQKPSRDICQRGTSLTIQCQVDSQVTMMFWYRQQPGQSLTLIATANQGSEATYESGFVIDKFPISRPNLTFSTLTVSNMSPEDSSIYLCSVVPPGEKLFFGSGTQLSVL.

The chain couples TRBV20-1 to TRBJ2-3; a weak D match, TRBD2 (5 bases). Per the germline V gene, CDR1 is DFQATT and CDR2 is SNEGSKA (reference sequence). The ends were cut back, 5 bases at V and 3 bases at J, with 9 bases in the middle. The CDR3 extends over 12 amino acids. Here the CDR3 reads CSAVTRTDTQYF. CDR3 nucleotides: TGCAGTGCTGTTACTAGAACAGATACGCAGTATTTT.

V usage is TRBV20-1 and J usage is TRBJ2-7; TRBD1 matches 7 bases. Germline V lookup: CDR1 DFQATT, CDR2 SNEGSKA (reference sequence). With 3 bases clipped from V and 1 base from J, the junction kept 6 bases outside the gene matches. The CDR3 runs 14 residues. This CDR3 is CSARKTGLSYEQYF. DNA for the CDR3: TGCAGTGCTAGGAAGACAGGGTTATCCTACGAGCAGTACTTC.

This clonotype was observed once. The chain carries TRBV10-3 and TRBJ2-5; TRBD2 aligns across 8 bases. CDR1 ENHRY and CDR2 SYGVKD come from the germline V gene. Germline trimming cut 0 bases from V and 5 bases from J; bases unmatched to any gene: 11. The CDR3 is made up of 17 amino acids. The CDR3 is CAISESGSGTLGETQYF. The CDR3 DNA is TGTGCCATCAGTGAGTCCGGTAGCGGGACCCTCGGTGAGACCCAGTACTTC.

This clonotype was counted at least ten times. The chain links TRBV4-1 to TRBJ2-3; D perhaps matches TRBD2 (5 bases). Germline V gene lookup returns CDR1 MGHRA and CDR2 YSYEKL. CDR3 length: 13 residues. V was clipped by 1 base and J by 4 bases, with 6 bases between them. The CDR3 sequence: CASSQVRADTQYF. CDR3 bases: TGCGCCAGCAGCCAAGTGCGGGCAGATACGCAGTATTTT.

This clonotype was seen at least ten times. V and J are TRBV6-6 and TRBJ2-1, with a tentative D call TRBD2 (5 bases). V was trimmed by 2 bases and J by 2 bases, leaving 16 bases between them. This CDR3 has 17 amino acids. Germline V gene lookup returns CDR1 MNHNY and CDR2 SVGAGI (reference sequence). The CDR3 DNA reads as TGTGCCAGCAGTTACCCCAAAGGTGGACTGACCTACAATGAGCAGTTCTTC. This gives the protein CASSYPKGGLTYNEQFF.

J is TRBJ1-1 and V is TRBV7-9; D is ambiguous. V gave up 6 bases and J gave up 6 bases, with 11 bases separating them. Germline CDR1 and CDR2: SEHNR and FQNEAQ (reference sequence). The CDR3 is 12 residues long. CDR3 sequence (DNA): TGTGCCAGCAGTCCCCCAAGGGCTGAAGCTTTCTTT. Its protein is CASSPPRAEAFF.

This chain uses TRBV24-1 with TRBJ2-3; 13 bases align to TRBD2. After removal of 4 bases from V and 4 bases from J, the junction contained 1 base not matched to a gene. The germline CDR1 and CDR2 sequences are KGHDR and SFDVKD. The CDR3 loop spans 15 amino acids. As DNA, the CDR3 is TGTGCCACCAGTGACGGACTAGCGGGGGCAGATACGCAGTATTTT. This sequence encodes CATSDGLAGADTQYF.

The V gene is TRBV11-2, the J gene TRBJ2-5, with 13 bases matching TRBD2. This CDR3 contains 16 residues. Unmatched junction bases numbered 5, after V lost 5 bases and J lost 2 bases. Germline V gene sequence: CDR1 SGHAT, CDR2 FQNNGV. The CDR3 is CASSPRTSGRQETQYF. CDR3 DNA: TGTGCCAGCAGCCCCCGGACTAGCGGGAGACAAGAGACCCAGTACTTC. Variable domain in full (rest from reference TRBV11-2 and TRBJ2-5): EAGVAQSPRYKIIEKRQSVAFWCNPISGHATLYWYQQILGQGPKLLIQFQNNGVVDDSQLPKDRFSAERLKGVDSTLKIQPAKLEDSAVYLCASSPRTSGRQETQYFGPGTRLLVL.

This chain links TRBV10-3 with TRBJ2-2; D remains ambiguous. The CDR3 length is 14 residues. V was clipped by 4 bases and J by 5 bases, with 11 bases between them. The V gene's germline CDR1 is ENHRY and CDR2 SYGVKD. This CDR3 reads CAISARVETGELFF. The CDR3 coding sequence is TGTGCCATCAGTGCCCGGGTGGAAACCGGGGAGCTGTTTTTT.